These 19 T cell receptor beta chains share one sample of origin, sequenced in a study of CXCR3-negative and CXCR3-positive naive CD8 T cells (dated by TCRdb to the late 2010s). Sequencer: NextSeq 550. The Human TCR Profiling Kit (MiLaboratory) was used to prepare UMI-labeled 5' RACE TRB cDNA libraries. Each entry corresponds to one CDR3 protein sequence from reads that TCRdb reprocessed, and DNA is not given. The record for this sample contains 55,000 to 75,000 distinct CDR3 sequences. The ten largest clones represent less than 0.85% of the sample. Their antigen targets remain unknown. Broad study findings and their caveats: TRB CDR3s from CXCR3-positive naive cells showed higher hydrophobicity (lower Kidera factor 4), lower energy, and higher strength and volume indices than CXCR3-negative naive cells.

Material for sequencing was naive CXCR3+ CD8+ T cells from blood. Reading the label with the study, this specimen's cell subset or site is: CD45RO-CCR7+CD27+CD95- naive CD8+ T cells expressing CXCR3 (TNR3+). The receptors were gathered from a human donor in good health. Some clones in this sample may be carry-over from other donors' samples.

The rearrangement links TRBV9 to TRBJ2-7; absent DNA, TCRdb's TRBD1 call cannot be checked. This CDR3 region has 12 residues. Germline CDR1 reads SGDLS; CDR2 reads YYNGEE. CDR3 sequence: CASSVADTEQYF.

This chain links TRBV29-1 with TRBJ1-1. The CDR3 is 12 residues long. CDR1 and CDR2 from the germline V gene are SQVTM and ANQGSEA. CDR3 sequence reads: CSVGFRETEAFF.

The chain combines TRBV7-3 with TRBJ2-2; the TCRdb call, TRBD2, lacks DNA for checking. This CDR3 comprises 16 residues. Germline CDR1 SGHTA, CDR2 FQGTGA. The CDR3 reads CASSQSGGPPTGELFF.

The gene calls are TRBV7-3 and TRBJ2-7; there is no DNA to check the TCRdb D call of TRBD2. CDR3 length: 13 amino acids. Germline CDR1 reads SGHTA; CDR2 reads FQGTGA. CDR3 region: CASSLSTGREQYF. The full variable domain, in which reference TRBV7-3 and TRBJ2-7 provide the parts outside the CDR3, is GAGVSQTPSNKVTEKGKYVELRCDPISGHTALYWYRQSLGQGPEFLIYFQGTGAADDSGLPNDRFFAVRPEGSVSTLKIQRTERGDSAVYLCASSLSTGREQYFGPGTRLTVT.

The chain joins TRBV7-2 to TRBJ2-7. Per the germline V gene, CDR1 is SGHTA and CDR2 is FQGNSA. There are 15 residues in the CDR3. The CDR3 here is CASSLELGVSYEQYF.

V usage is TRBV5-6 and J usage is TRBJ2-1; there is no DNA to check the TCRdb D call of TRBD1. Germline V gives CDR1 SGHDT, CDR2 YYEEEE. The CDR3 spans 15 residues. CDR3 sequence: CASSSGSLSYNEQFF.

V usage is TRBV6-2 or TRBV6-3 and J usage is TRBJ2-3; the TCRdb D gene call, TRBD1, has no DNA to confirm it. Germline assignment: CDR1 MNHEY and CDR2 SVGEGT. The CDR3 is made up of 17 amino acids. The CDR3 is CASIEAGGANKGDTQYF.

The chain carries TRBV28 and TRBJ2-7; TCRdb indicates TRBD2, and absent DNA this call remains unverified. In germline, CDR1 is MDHEN, CDR2 SYDVKM. The CDR3 length is 15 residues. CDR3 protein: CASSELTSGGDEQYF.

V is TRBV6-2 or TRBV6-3 and J is TRBJ2-6; checking the TCRdb D call of TRBD1 is not possible without DNA. The CDR3 runs to 17 residues. In germline, CDR1 is MNHEY, CDR2 SVGEGT. CDR3 residues: CASTPGGGRSGANVLTF.

The chain recombines TRBV7-3 with TRBJ2-1; checking the TCRdb D call of TRBD2 is not possible without DNA. The CDR3 extends over 16 amino acids. The germline V gene encodes CDR1 SGHTA and CDR2 FQGTGA. CDR3 region: CASSARPGRVGSEQFF.

The chain joins TRBV5-4 to TRBJ2-2. Germline CDR1 and CDR2: SGHNT and YYREEE (reference sequence). This CDR3 has 16 amino acids. CDR3 in amino acids: CASSLHRGSNTGELFF.

The chain couples TRBV15 to TRBJ1-1; the TRBD1 assignment by TCRdb is unverifiable without DNA. In germline, CDR1 is LNHNV, CDR2 YYDKDF (reference sequence). CDR3 length equals 12 residues. CDR3 region: CATSIQGTEAFF. Combining the CDR3 with reference TRBV15 and TRBJ1-1 gives the whole variable domain DAMVIQNPRYQVTQFGKPVTLSCSQTLNHNVMYWYQQKSSQAPKLLFHYYDKDFNNEADTPDNFQSRRPNTSFCFLDIRSPGLGDTAMYLCATSIQGTEAFFGQGTRLTVV.

The rearrangement uses TRBV6-2 or TRBV6-3 and TRBJ2-7; TCRdb returns TRBD1, unconfirmable since there is no DNA. Germline assignment: CDR1 MNHEY and CDR2 SVGEGT. The CDR3 has 14 amino acids. This chain's CDR3 is CAIAPDPTGYEQYF.

The V and J genes are TRBV20-1 and TRBJ2-1; TCRdb's D call of TRBD1 is untestable without DNA. There are 14 residues in the CDR3. The germline gives CDR1 DFQATT, CDR2 SNEGSKA (reference sequence). CDR3 protein: CSARPITGGNEQFF.

This CDR3 is CASEKGTGGNSPLHF. The V call is TRBV2, the J call TRBJ1-6; TCRdb reports TRBD1, a call that lacks DNA to check it against. Germline loops: CDR1 SNHLY, CDR2 FYNNEI. The CDR3 totals 15 residues. The entire variable domain, with the rest obtained from reference TRBV2 and TRBJ1-6, is as follows: EPEVTQTPSHQVTQMGQEVILRCVPISNHLYFYWYRQILGQKVEFLVSFYNNEISEKSEIFDDQFSVERPDGSNFTLKIRSTKLEDSAMYFCASEKGTGGNSPLHFGNGTRLTVT.

V is TRBV19 and J is TRBJ2-7; TCRdb returns TRBD1, unconfirmable since there is no DNA. The CDR3 loop spans 14 amino acids. The germline CDR1 and CDR2 sequences are LNHDA and SQIVND (reference sequence). The CDR3 here is CASSHWDSAYEPYF. The full variable domain, its missing parts supplied by reference TRBV19 and TRBJ2-7, is DGGITQSPKYLFRKEGQNVTLSCEQNLNHDAMYWYRQDPGQGLRLIYYSQIVNDFQKGDIAEGYSVSREKKESFPLTVTSAQKNPTAFYLCASSHWDSAYEPYFGPGTRLTVT.

The chain links TRBV20-1 to TRBJ2-2. CDR3 length equals 15 residues. Germline V gene sequence: CDR1 DFQATT, CDR2 SNEGSKA (reference sequence). CDR3 protein: CSARQAQTLTGELFF.

J is TRBJ1-1 and V is TRBV6-2 or TRBV6-3; TCRdb's D call, TRBD1, is unchecked because there is no DNA. Germline assignment: CDR1 MNHEY and CDR2 SVGEGT. CDR3 length equals 16 residues. CDR3 in amino acids: CASSYSKQGMNTEAFF.

V is TRBV28 and J is TRBJ1-1; no DNA is available, so the TRBD1 call from TCRdb remains unchecked. The CDR3 has 16 residues. CDR1 MDHEN and CDR2 SYDVKM come from the germline V gene. CDR3 loop: CASSWRGDVSNTEAFF.